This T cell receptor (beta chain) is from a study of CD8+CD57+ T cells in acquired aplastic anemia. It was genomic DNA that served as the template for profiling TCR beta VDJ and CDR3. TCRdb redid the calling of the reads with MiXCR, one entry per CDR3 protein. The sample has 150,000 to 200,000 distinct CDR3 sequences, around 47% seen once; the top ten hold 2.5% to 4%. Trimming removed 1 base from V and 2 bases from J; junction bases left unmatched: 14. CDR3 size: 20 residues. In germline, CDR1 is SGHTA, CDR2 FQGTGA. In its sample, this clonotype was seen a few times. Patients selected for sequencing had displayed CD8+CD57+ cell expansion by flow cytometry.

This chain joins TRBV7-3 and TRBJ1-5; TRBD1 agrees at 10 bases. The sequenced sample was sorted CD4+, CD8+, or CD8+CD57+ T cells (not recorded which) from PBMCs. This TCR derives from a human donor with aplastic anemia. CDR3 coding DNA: TGTGCCAGCAGCTTAAAGGTGAGACAGGGGGCGGTTAGATGCAATCAGCCCCAGCATTTT. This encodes CASSLKVRQGAVRCNQPQHF.